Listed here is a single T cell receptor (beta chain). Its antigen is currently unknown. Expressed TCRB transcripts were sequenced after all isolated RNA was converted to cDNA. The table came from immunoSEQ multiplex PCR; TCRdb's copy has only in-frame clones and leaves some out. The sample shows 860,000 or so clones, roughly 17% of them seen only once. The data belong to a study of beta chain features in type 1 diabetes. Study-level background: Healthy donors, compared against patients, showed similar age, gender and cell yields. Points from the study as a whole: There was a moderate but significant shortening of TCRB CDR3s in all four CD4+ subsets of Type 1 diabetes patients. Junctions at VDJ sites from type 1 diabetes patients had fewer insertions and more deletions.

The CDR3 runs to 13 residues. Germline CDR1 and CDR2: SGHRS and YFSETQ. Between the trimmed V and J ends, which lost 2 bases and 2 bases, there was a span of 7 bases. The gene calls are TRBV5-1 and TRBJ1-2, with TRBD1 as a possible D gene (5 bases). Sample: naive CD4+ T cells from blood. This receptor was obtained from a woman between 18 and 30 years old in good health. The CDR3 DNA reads TGCGCCAGCAGCTTTGAGGGGAACTATGGCTACACCTTC. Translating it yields CASSFEGNYGYTF. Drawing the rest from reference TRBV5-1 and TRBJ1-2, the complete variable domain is KAGVTQTPRYLIKTRGQQVTLSCSPISGHRSVSWYQQTPGQGLQFLFEYFSETQRNKGNFPGRFSGRQFSNSRSEMNVSTLELGDSALYLCASSFEGNYGYTFGSGTRLTVV.